Sequencing of this T cell receptor (beta chain) was carried out in a study of CD4 T cells in relation to SARS-CoV-2 and coronaviruses (dated by TCRdb to the early 2020s). With regard to the full study: In the ViraFEST assay, PBMCs were cultured with antigen for 9 to 10 days, after which TCR beta CDR3s were sequenced to identify antigen-specific clonal expansions. At the level of individual TCR clonotypes, the study measured memory CD4+ T cell crossreactivity between SARS-CoV-2 spike protein and common cold coronavirus spike proteins. A different TCR-beta assay, based on Illumina, was used to sequence expansion assays from other donors in the study. The negative reference condition was either a culture with an HIV-1 Nef peptide pool or a culture with no peptide. The Adaptive Biotechnologies TCR-sequencing kit was used to sequence samples from a few pre-COVID donors and the naive versus memory experiments, whereas other data were Illumina-based. Shared crossreactive spike epitopes were mapped to their HLA restriction using patient-derived lymphoblastoid cell lines. Study-level results and caveats: In roughly two thirds of donors, memory CD4+ clonotypes turned up that crossrecognized SARS-CoV-2 and at least one common cold coronavirus spike. Because the crossreactivity analysis focused on spike protein, crossreactivity against other viral proteins was not assessed. Small numbers of patients and of tested TCRs limited the study. Because no donor provided both pre-pandemic and post-infection samples, tracing the source of pre-existing responses was limited. Compared with monoreactive clones, crossreactive clones had significantly weaker SARS-CoV-2-driven expansion, a result consistent with antigenic imprinting.

CD4+ T cells from unexposed donors were collected before the COVID-19 pandemic (2011-2018). The EasySep CD4+ T cell isolation kit was used to isolate CD4+ T cells once the cultures had run for nine to eleven days. As far as cell numbers permitted, CD4+ T cells from unexposed donors were tested for reactivity against SARS-CoV-2 S and N as well as four spike pools from common cold coronaviruses. Each well received two million PBMCs, cultured in IMDM supplemented with about 4.5% human AB serum and 9.5 to 10 IU/ml IL-2. Half of the culture medium was replaced with fresh IL-2-containing medium on days 3 and 7. In general, every peptide culture condition was set up in three replicate wells. The leukapheresis product used for the unexposed donors was purchased from a commercial source. PBMCs were isolated from leukapheresis product or whole blood by Ficoll-Paque PLUS gradient centrifugation. PBMCs were either used fresh in the expansion assay or cryopreserved at -140 degrees C. The QIAamp Micro DNA Kit was used to extract genomic DNA from the CD4+ T cells.

The germline V gene encodes CDR1 LGHNA and CDR2 YNFKEQ. Here V drops 0 bases and J drops 1 base, and the junction holds 2 bases not matched to any gene. From its cysteine to its phenylalanine, the CDR3 spans 15 amino acids. The kept DNA is CDR3 alone, 45 bases in frame from the first base. This clone was found a few times. Its antigen is still unknown. No per-base quality is available; no much larger clone lies one base away. The library was generated by the immunoSEQ multiplex PCR assay. The original pipeline was this. During preprocessing, nonproductive sequences were removed, as were CDR3s that did not start with C, did not end with F or W, or were shorter than 7 amino acids. Antigen-specific clonotypes were called with the MANAFEST web app on the basis of expansion relative to the reference and to other culture wells. A clone counted as positive if significantly expanded in 2 of 3 replicate wells versus the reference culture at FDR below 0.05. A further requirement for positive clones was significant expansion compared with all other tandem wells, along with an odds ratio above 5. After three terminal residues were trimmed from each end, CDR3 homology was quantified as pairwise Levenshtein distance using the stringdist R package. In its TCRdb copy, this immuneACCESS table keeps in-frame sequences only and misses some clones. Where compared with another copy, unresolved V genes explain less than half of these, and the others have no known cause. The DNA was the basis for D and trimming; V, J and clone size are from that table. The sample profile shows tens of thousands of clones; 70% to 80% of them were found once. The leading ten clones occupy about a sixth of the sample.

The clonotype comes from a human donor in good health. The sequenced sample consisted of CD4+ T cells from PBMCs, cultured in vitro. The V and J genes are TRBV4-2 and TRBJ1-1, with 7 bases in between that match TRBD1. The CDR3 loop reads CASSQEGTENTEAFF. In nucleotide form, the sequence is TGTGCCAGCAGCCAAGAGGGGACAGAGAACACTGAAGCTTTCTTT.